This TCR beta chain was captured by sequencing in a study of vaccination and CD4 T cells after COVID-19. The ends lost 4 bases at V and 1 base at J; junction bases unmatched: 0. This CDR3 has 14 amino acids. CDR1 and CDR2 (germline): SGHTA, FQGNSA. In regard to this clonotype: Its specificity is not known.

At the Johns Hopkins FTIC core, DNA taken from cultured CD4+ T cells was sequenced by way of the Oncomine TCR Beta short-read assay. TCRdb redid the calling of the PCR reads with MiXCR, one entry per CDR3 protein. The sample has 21,000 or so distinct CDR3 sequences, approximately 50% seen once; the top ten hold 3.5% to 6%. This sample's treatment: 10-day PBMC culture with coronavirus spike peptide pools or control peptides (ViraFEST assay). The sequenced sample was CD4+ T cells from blood, cultured in vitro. The chain is built from TRBV7-2 and TRBJ2-2; 7 bases agree with TRBD2. The TCR comes from a human donor who had recovered from COVID-19. The CDR3 region has the DNA TGTGCCAGCAGCTGGGGGGGGAACACCGGGGAGCTGTTTTTT. This gives the protein CASSWGGNTGELFF.